This T cell receptor (beta chain) derives from a study of molecular identifiers for immune sequencing clone quantification. Whole-study findings and limits: Jurkat TCR RNA spiked in from one cell (amid more than 850,000 naive cells) was reportedly detectable.

Bulk TCR libraries used previously described methods and listed TCR primers. TCRdb used MiXCR to reprocess the PCR reads, holding one entry per CDR3 protein. The data show more than 450,000 distinct CDR3 sequences, around 23% seen once. The germline gives CDR1 SQVTM, CDR2 ANQGSEA. This CDR3 is 13 amino acids long. V gave up 4 bases and J gave up 0 bases, with 9 bases separating them. Sorting captured naive CD8 T cells as CD8+CD4-CCR7+CD45RA+. This clonotype was counted at least ten times. The antigen remains undetermined. The sequenced sample consisted of naive CD8+ T cells from blood, with Jurkat cell RNA spiked in. Subset defined: FACS-sorted CD8+CD4-CCR7+CD45RA+ naive T cells. This chain joins TRBV29-1 and TRBJ1-1; D is possibly TRBD1 (6 bases). This sequence originates from a human donor in good health. Some libraries in this study had Jurkat cell RNA spiked in. CDR3 DNA sequence: TGCAGCGTTGTGACAGGATTGAACACTGAAGCTTTCTTT. As protein: CSVVTGLNTEAFF.